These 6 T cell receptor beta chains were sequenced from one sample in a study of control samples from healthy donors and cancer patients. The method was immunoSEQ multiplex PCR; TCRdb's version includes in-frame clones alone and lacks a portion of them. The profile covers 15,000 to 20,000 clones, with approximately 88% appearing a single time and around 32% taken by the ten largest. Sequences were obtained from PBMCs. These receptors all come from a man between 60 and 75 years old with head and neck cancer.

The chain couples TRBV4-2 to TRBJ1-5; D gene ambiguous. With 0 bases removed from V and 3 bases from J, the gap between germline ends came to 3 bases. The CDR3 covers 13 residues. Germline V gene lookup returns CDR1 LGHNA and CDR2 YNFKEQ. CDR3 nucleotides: TGTGCCAGCAGCCAAGATCCCAATCAGCCCCAGCATTTT. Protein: CASSQDPNQPQHF.

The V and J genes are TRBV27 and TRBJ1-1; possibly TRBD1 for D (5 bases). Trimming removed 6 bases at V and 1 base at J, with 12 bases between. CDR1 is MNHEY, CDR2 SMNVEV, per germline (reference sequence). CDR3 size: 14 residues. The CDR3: CASSRVGENTEAFF. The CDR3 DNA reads TGTGCCAGCAGCAGGGTGGGGGAGAACACTGAAGCTTTCTTT.

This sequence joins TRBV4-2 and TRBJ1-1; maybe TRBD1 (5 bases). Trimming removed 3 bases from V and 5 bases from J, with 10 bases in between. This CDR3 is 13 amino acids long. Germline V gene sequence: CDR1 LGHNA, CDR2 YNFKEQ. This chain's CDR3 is CASSHRGGTEAFF. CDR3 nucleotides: TGTGCCAGCAGCCATCGGGGGGGGACTGAAGCTTTCTTT.

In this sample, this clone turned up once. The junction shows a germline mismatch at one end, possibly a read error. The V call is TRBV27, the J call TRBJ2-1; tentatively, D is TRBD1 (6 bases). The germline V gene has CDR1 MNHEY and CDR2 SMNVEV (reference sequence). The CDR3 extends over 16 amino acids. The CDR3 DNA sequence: TGTGCCAGCAGTTCACTCAAAGGGGGAAATTACAATGGGCAGTTCTTC. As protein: CASSSLKGGNYNGQFF.

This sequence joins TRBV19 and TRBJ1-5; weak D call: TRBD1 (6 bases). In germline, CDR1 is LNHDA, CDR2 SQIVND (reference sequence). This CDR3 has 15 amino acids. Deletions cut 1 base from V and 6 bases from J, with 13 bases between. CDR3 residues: CASSIGTGNSQPQHF. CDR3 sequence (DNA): TGTGCCAGTAGTATAGGAACAGGGAATAGTCAGCCCCAGCATTTT. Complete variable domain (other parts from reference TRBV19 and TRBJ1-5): DGGITQSPKYLFRKEGQNVTLSCEQNLNHDAMYWYRQDPGQGLRLIYYSQIVNDFQKGDIAEGYSVSREKKESFPLTVTSAQKNPTAFYLCASSIGTGNSQPQHFGDGTRLSIL.

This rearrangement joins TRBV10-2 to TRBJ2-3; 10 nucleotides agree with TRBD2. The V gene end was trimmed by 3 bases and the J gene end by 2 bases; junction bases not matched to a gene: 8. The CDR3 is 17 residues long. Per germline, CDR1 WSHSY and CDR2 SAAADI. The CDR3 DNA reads TGCGCCAGCAGTGACTACCCGACTAGCGGGTACACAGATACGCAGTATTTT. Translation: CASSDYPTSGYTDTQYF.